The rows below give T cell receptor beta chains drawn from one sample of a study of human T cells and chemical hapten exposure. TCRdb re-called the RACE reads with MiXCR, one entry per CDR3 protein. Among hundreds of thousands of distinct CDR3 sequences, about 6.9% were seen once, and the ten largest hold around 6.1%. Sample: whole blood, taken in connection with sensitization to the hapten diphenylcyclopropenone (DPC). Every receptor here comes from a young woman with alopecia areata. Some clones in this sample may be carry-over from other donors' samples. Each CDR3 is given with its conserved first and last residue. The order of the fields is CDR3 protein, CDR3 DNA, clone size, J gene, V gene, D gene. The D gene is left open where the match is weak. Where a row states a size, it is once, few, many or the class of an expanded clone; other rows omit it.

CDR3aa: CASSPHSDGETQYF; CDR3nt: TGTGCCAGCTCACCTCATAGCGACGGGGAGACCCAGTACTTC; abundance: NA; j_gene: TRBJ2-5; v_gene: TRBV18; d_gene: NA
CDR3aa: CASSTTGVYNEQFF; CDR3nt: TGCGCCAGCAGCACGACAGGGGTATACAATGAGCAGTTCTTC; abundance: few; j_gene: TRBJ2-1; v_gene: TRBV4-3; d_gene: TRBD1
CDR3aa: CASSLQATTGEQYF; CDR3nt: TGTGCCAGCAGCTTACAGGCTACCACCGGGGAGCAGTACTTC; abundance: few; j_gene: TRBJ2-7; v_gene: TRBV7-2; d_gene: NA
CDR3aa: CASSLGGQITDTQYF; CDR3nt: TGCGCCAGCAGCTTGGGGGGACAGATTACAGATACGCAGTATTTT; abundance: NA; j_gene: TRBJ2-3; v_gene: TRBV5-1; d_gene: TRBD1
CDR3aa: CASSLWEPPRGTQYF; CDR3nt: TGTGCCAGCAGCTTGTGGGAGCCCCCACGGGGGACCCAGTACTTC; abundance: few; j_gene: TRBJ2-5; v_gene: TRBV7-2; d_gene: NA
CDR3aa: CASNSGQNNQPQHF; CDR3nt: TGTGCCAGCAACTCCGGACAGAACAATCAGCCCCAGCATTTT; abundance: many; j_gene: TRBJ1-5; v_gene: TRBV2; d_gene: NA
CDR3aa: CASRDDRTGVAGELFF; CDR3nt: TGTGCCAGCAGGGACGATAGGACAGGGGTGGCCGGGGAGCTGTTTTTT; abundance: many; j_gene: TRBJ2-2; v_gene: TRBV12-3/TRBV12-4; d_gene: TRBD1
CDR3aa: CASSRSQERTEKLFF; CDR3nt: TGTGCCAGCAGCCGATCACAGGAACGAACCGAAAAACTGTTTTTT; abundance: many; j_gene: TRBJ1-4; v_gene: TRBV6-5; d_gene: NA
CDR3aa: CASSQDGASNQPQHF; CDR3nt: TGCGCCAGCAGCCAAGACGGGGCTAGCAATCAGCCCCAGCATTTT; abundance: NA; j_gene: TRBJ1-5; v_gene: TRBV4-1; d_gene: NA
CDR3aa: CASSLFQTGAGTEAFF; CDR3nt: TGTGCCAGCAGCTTGTTCCAGACAGGGGCGGGCACTGAAGCTTTCTTT; abundance: NA; j_gene: TRBJ1-1; v_gene: TRBV11-2; d_gene: TRBD1
CDR3aa: CSAPGLGPGNSPLHF; CDR3nt: TGCAGTGCCCCTGGTTTGGGGCCGGGGAATTCACCCCTCCACTTT; abundance: few; j_gene: TRBJ1-6; v_gene: TRBV20-1; d_gene: NA
CDR3aa: CASSLGQGEKLFF; CDR3nt: TGTGCCAGCAGTTTGGGACAGGGTGAAAAACTGTTTTTT; abundance: many; j_gene: TRBJ1-4; v_gene: TRBV12-3/TRBV12-4; d_gene: TRBD1
CDR3aa: CASSLEPGALNTEAFF; CDR3nt: TGTGCCAGCAGTTTAGAGCCCGGGGCGCTGAACACTGAAGCTTTCTTT; abundance: few; j_gene: TRBJ1-1; v_gene: TRBV12-3/TRBV12-4; d_gene: NA
CDR3aa: CASSRGLDRDTQYF; CDR3nt: TGTGCCAGCAGTCGTGGACTAGATCGGGATACGCAGTATTTT; abundance: few; j_gene: TRBJ2-3; v_gene: TRBV6-5; d_gene: TRBD2
CDR3aa: CASKVTDFSREQYF; CDR3nt: TGTGCCAGCAAAGTGACAGACTTCAGCCGCGAGCAGTACTTC; abundance: few; j_gene: TRBJ2-7; v_gene: TRBV28; d_gene: NA